The source of this T cell receptor (beta chain) is a study of cytomegalovirus exposure and HLA in healthy donors. Regarding the study as a whole: According to a later analysis, most TCR beta chains associated with CMV appeared HLA-restricted. Several V segments, TRBV6-2 and TRBV6-3 among them, could not be told apart and were dropped.

Vbeta (60) and Jbeta (13) primers were used in the PCR. Clones were sequenced by immunoSEQ multiplex PCR, and TCRdb holds only the in-frame ones, with some missing. This sample carries roughly 27,000 clones, with 0.71% going to the ten biggest clones. On this clone itself: The antigen remains undetermined.

This CDR3 contains 14 residues. Germline V lookup: CDR1 SGHRS, CDR2 YFSETQ. V was pared by 2 bases and J by 6 bases, with 12 bases between. The sample consisted of PBMCs. The chain is built from TRBV5-1 and TRBJ1-3; D is undetermined. The TCR originated in a man aged 25 to 45 in good health and CMV-seronegative. In DNA, the CDR3 is TGCGCCAGCAGCTTATCGGGAATCGAAAACACCATATATTTT. It specifies CASSLSGIENTIYF.